The 25 T cell receptor beta chains given below trace back to one sample, sequenced in a study of response to subunit inactivated influenza vaccine. MiXCR, run by TCRdb on the RT-PCR reads, gives a single entry per CDR3 protein. The repertoire holds roughly 500,000 distinct CDR3 sequences, with about 15% as singletons. Sequencing was performed on CD4+ T cells sorted from PBMCs, taken around 25 months after vaccination. These receptors were obtained from a man aged 50 to 69 who received an inactivated influenza vaccine.

The table lists this clonotype with a few counts. This rearrangement joins TRBV20-1 to TRBJ2-3, with 10 bases lining up with TRBD2. The length of the CDR3 is 16 residues. V lost 0 bases, J lost 2 bases, and 5 bases stayed unmatched. Germline values: CDR1 DFQATT, CDR2 SNEGSKA (reference sequence). CDR3 sequence: CSARDPTSGATDTQYF. Written as DNA, the CDR3 is TGCAGTGCTAGAGATCCCACTAGCGGGGCCACAGATACGCAGTATTTT.

This clonotype appeared a few times. The chain is built from TRBV4-3 and TRBJ2-1; D tentatively fits TRBD1 or TRBD2 (5 bases each). In germline, CDR1 is LGHNA, CDR2 YSLEER. The germline V and J ends were trimmed by 0 bases and 4 bases, with 13 bases remaining between them. The CDR3 is 16 amino acids. CDR3 protein: CASSQDPGTAYNEQFF. The CDR3 bases are TGCGCCAGCAGCCAAGATCCTGGGACCGCTTACAATGAGCAGTTCTTC.

This clonotype was observed at least ten times. The chain links TRBV12-3 or TRBV12-4 to TRBJ1-1; 7 nucleotides agree with TRBD1. The ends lost 5 bases at V and 1 base at J; junction bases unmatched: 4. The CDR3 runs 14 residues. CDR3 region: CASSPNRGNTEAFF. As DNA, the CDR3 is TGTGCCAGCAGTCCCAACAGGGGGAACACTGAAGCTTTCTTT.

In this sample, this clonotype turned up many times. The chain joins TRBV4-2 to TRBJ1-1, with D hard to call. Germline lookup yields CDR1 LGHNA and CDR2 YNFKEQ. The CDR3 is 13 residues long. Deletions cut 1 base from V and 6 bases from J, with 9 bases between. CDR3 in amino acids: CASSQGGYAEAFF. DNA for the CDR3: TGTGCCAGCAGCCAAGGAGGCTACGCTGAAGCTTTCTTT.

The CDR3 region has the DNA TGTGCCAGCAGTTTACTTCTCAAGAACACTGAAGCTTTCTTT. It codes for CASSLLLKNTEAFF. This chain joins TRBV28 and TRBJ1-1; D remains ambiguous. Germline loops: CDR1 MDHEN, CDR2 SYDVKM. The CDR3 covers 14 residues. V was shortened by 2 bases and J by 1 base, with 8 bases between the two germline ends.

In this sample, this clonotype turned up a few times. The rearrangement links TRBV4-3 to TRBJ2-5; 8 bases align to TRBD2. The ends lost 4 bases at V and 5 bases at J; junction bases unmatched: 12. Germline lookup yields CDR1 LGHNA and CDR2 YSLEER. This CDR3 comprises 16 residues. In DNA form, the CDR3 reads TGCGCCAGCAGCCGGTCGACTAGCGTGGCGGGGGAGACCCAGTACTTC. It translates to CASSRSTSVAGETQYF.

The rearrangement uses TRBV18 and TRBJ2-1, with 9 bases fitting TRBD1. The V segment lost 6 bases and the J segment 12 bases; nucleotides outside the gene matches: 6. Looked up from germline, CDR1 is KGHSH and CDR2 is LQKENI. This CDR3 contains 12 residues. CDR3 loop: CASSPGTGRQFF. The CDR3, as DNA: TGTGCCAGCTCTCCCGGGACAGGGAGGCAGTTCTTC.

The chain uses TRBV5-1 and TRBJ1-2; perhaps TRBD1 as D (5 bases). The CDR3 is 15 amino acids. CDR1 and CDR2 (germline): SGHRS, YFSETQ. V dropped 4 bases and J dropped 7 bases, with 20 bases sitting between them. This CDR3 reads CASSLFGDLGPGYTF. The CDR3 DNA reads as TGCGCCAGCAGCCTGTTTGGGGATTTGGGACCTGGCTACACCTTC.

The rearrangement links TRBV12-3 or TRBV12-4 to TRBJ2-7; D is undetermined. The CDR3 loop spans 15 amino acids. V lost 7 bases to trimming and J lost 0 bases, with 16 bases between them. CDR3 protein: CASNSSPLDSYEQYF. The DNA for the CDR3 is TGTGCCAGCAACTCCTCGCCCCTAGACTCCTACGAGCAGTACTTC.

This sequence joins TRBV20-1 and TRBJ1-3; D gene ambiguous. The ends were cut back, 4 bases at V and 3 bases at J, with 13 bases in the middle. The CDR3 has 14 amino acids. Germline CDR1 and CDR2: DFQATT and SNEGSKA (reference sequence). The DNA of the CDR3 is TGCAGTGCTATAACCCTGGAGGATGGAAACACCATATATTTT. It translates to CSAITLEDGNTIYF.

The chain recombines TRBV6-1 with TRBJ1-5, with TRBD1 matching 7 bases. Trimming took 6 bases from V and 4 from J; bases not matched to a gene: 12. The CDR3 is made up of 16 amino acids. CDR1 and CDR2 (germline): MNHNS, SASEGT. CDR3 DNA sequence: TGTGCCAGCAGCCTGGGTGCCCCCAGGGGGAATCAGCCCCAGCATTTT. Translated, it gives CASSLGAPRGNQPQHF.

At least ten counts were recorded for this clonotype. The V call is TRBV12-3 or TRBV12-4, the J call TRBJ2-5; D gene ambiguous. The CDR3 is 14 residues long. Trimming cost V 5 bases and J 2 bases, with 12 bases left between them. The CDR3 sequence: CASSRSPQQETQYF. The CDR3 DNA sequence: TGTGCCAGCAGTCGGTCGCCCCAACAAGAGACCCAGTACTTC.

In its sample, this clonotype was seen a few times. The chain is built from TRBV20-1 and TRBJ2-3, with 7 bases identical to TRBD2. Germline assignment: CDR1 DFQATT and CDR2 SNEGSKA (reference sequence). J lost 5 bases, V lost 0 bases, and 8 bases had no gene match. CDR3 size: 15 residues. CDR3 bases: TGCAGTGCTAGAGATTCGGGGAGGGCGAAAGATACGCAGTATTTT. Translated: CSARDSGRAKDTQYF.

This chain uses TRBV7-9 with TRBJ2-7, with 8 bases fitting TRBD2. V shed 4 bases, J shed 7 bases, and the junction held 3 bases outside the gene matches. The CDR3 has 12 amino acids. CDR1 is SEHNR and CDR2 is FQNEAQ in the germline V gene (reference sequence). As DNA, the CDR3 is TGTGCCAGCAGCTCCGGGAGGGGAGAGCAGTACTTC. It codes for CASSSGRGEQYF.

V usage is TRBV5-1 and J usage is TRBJ2-4, with 7 bases that match TRBD2. The germline V gene encodes CDR1 SGHRS and CDR2 YFSETQ. Trimming at V came to 7 bases and at J to 0 bases, leaving 10 bases not matched to a gene. CDR3 size: 16 residues. As DNA, the CDR3 is TGCGCCAGCCGGGGCGAGGGACTACTAGCCAAAAACATTCAGTACTTC. Translating gives CASRGEGLLAKNIQYF. The full variable domain, in which reference TRBV5-1 and TRBJ2-4 provide the parts outside the CDR3, is KAGVTQTPRYLIKTRGQQVTLSCSPISGHRSVSWYQQTPGQGLQFLFEYFSETQRNKGNFPGRFSGRQFSNSRSEMNVSTLELGDSALYLCASRGEGLLAKNIQYFGAGTRLSVL.

In DNA, the CDR3 is TGTGCCACCAGCAGGAATAGCGGGAGGGGAGCCGGGGAGCTGTTTTTT. This sequence encodes CATSRNSGRGAGELFF. The chain employs TRBV15 and TRBJ2-2; 11 bases match TRBD2. Trimming removed 3 bases from V and 6 bases from J; junction bases left unmatched: 6. This CDR3 contains 16 residues. Germline assignment: CDR1 LNHNV and CDR2 YYDKDF (reference sequence).

This clonotype was observed a few times. This rearrangement joins TRBV10-3 to TRBJ2-7; D unclear. Germline V lookup: CDR1 ENHRY, CDR2 SYGVKD. V lost 10 bases, J lost 2 bases, and 9 bases lay in between. The CDR3 sequence is 11 residues long. CDR3 DNA: TGTGCCACCCGGGCGGCCTACGAGCAGTACTTC. It translates to CATRAAYEQYF.

CDR3 in DNA: TGTGCCAGCAGTTACACAGGGACAGCGACGAATGAGCAGTTCTTC. The encoded protein is CASSYTGTATNEQFF. The rearrangement joins TRBV6-5 to TRBJ2-1; 7 bases fit TRBD1. With 2 bases clipped from V and 7 bases from J, the junction kept 8 bases outside the gene matches. Germline CDR1 is MNHEY and CDR2 is SVGAGI. There are 15 residues in the CDR3.

In this sample, this clonotype turned up a few times. The V call is TRBV7-9, the J call TRBJ2-7, with a weak D call TRBD2 (6 bases). Germline values: CDR1 SEHNR, CDR2 FQNEAQ (reference sequence). The CDR3 is 15 amino acids. Trimming pared 2 bases from V and 0 bases from J, leaving 11 bases between. The CDR3, as DNA: TGTGCCAGCAGCTTAACCGGGGGAATCTCCTACGAGCAGTACTTC. It translates to CASSLTGGISYEQYF.

V and J are TRBV20-1 and TRBJ2-3; 16 bases line up with TRBD2. The CDR3 has 14 amino acids. V was clipped by 6 bases and J by 6 bases; unmatched bases: 3. CDR1 is DFQATT and CDR2 is SNEGSKA in the germline V gene (reference sequence). CDR3 DNA: TGCAGTGCCGGGACTAGCGGGAGGGGCGATACGCAGTATTTT. Protein: CSAGTSGRGDTQYF.

This clonotype was observed many times. This chain connects TRBV9 to TRBJ2-1; no reliable D call. Between the trimmed V and J ends, which lost 0 bases and 8 bases, there was a span of 12 bases. CDR1 SGDLS and CDR2 YYNGEE come from the germline V gene. This CDR3 comprises 14 residues. In nucleotides, the CDR3 is TGTGCCAGCAGCGTAGTTCCTCGAAAGGATGAGCAGTTCTTC. This sequence encodes CASSVVPRKDEQFF.

The chain links TRBV4-2 to TRBJ2-7; D is perhaps TRBD1 (6 bases). The germline V gene has CDR1 LGHNA and CDR2 YNFKEQ. CDR3 size: 15 residues. The V end lost 0 bases, the J end lost 1 base, and 10 bases lay between the germline ends. In DNA, the CDR3 is TGTGCCAGCAGCCAAGAGAGTAGGGGGTCCTACGAGCAGTACTTC. This sequence encodes CASSQESRGSYEQYF.

The sample holds many counts of this clonotype. The chain is built from TRBV18 and TRBJ2-5; TRBD2 matches at 9 bases. The CDR3 is 14 amino acids. V dropped 4 bases and J dropped 4; count of bases not matched to a gene: 4. CDR1 KGHSH and CDR2 LQKENI come from the germline V gene. DNA of the CDR3: TGTGCCAGCTCACGTAGCGGGAGCGGAGAGACCCAGTACTTC. It translates to CASSRSGSGETQYF.

This rearrangement joins TRBV4-3 to TRBJ2-1; D is uncertain. Germline assignment: CDR1 LGHNA and CDR2 YSLEER. This CDR3 has 13 residues. V lost 1 base, J lost 8 bases, and 9 bases lay in between. The CDR3 spells CASSQAYLDEQFF. In DNA, the CDR3 is TGCGCCAGCAGCCAAGCATACCTCGATGAGCAGTTCTTC.

This clonotype was detected only a few times. The chain joins TRBV18 to TRBJ2-1, with D tentatively TRBD1 (5 bases). This CDR3 comprises 15 residues. Between the trimmed V and J ends, which lost 3 bases and 2 bases, there was a span of 11 bases. Germline V CDR1 and CDR2: KGHSH, LQKENI. Written as DNA, the CDR3 is TGTGCCAGCTCACCGGTAGCAGGGACCTACAATGAGCAGTTCTTC. It is translated as CASSPVAGTYNEQFF.